These T cell receptor beta chains were read from a single sample in a study of cytomegalovirus exposure and HLA in healthy donors. Only in-frame clones appear in the TCRdb table, and some are missing; sequencing was by immunoSEQ multiplex PCR. Of about 110,000 clones in the sample, about 68% are singletons; the top ten hold around 3.9%. Sequencing was done on a sample of PBMCs. These receptors originate from a woman between 35 and 50 years old in good health and CMV-seropositive. Both conserved end residues are part of each CDR3. The D gene is left open where the match is weak. Not all rows give a size; the values are once, few, many and, for expanded clones, a class.

d_gene	abundance	v_gene	j_gene	CDR3nt	CDR3aa
TRBD1	few	TRBV5-6	TRBJ2-7	TGTGCCAGCAGCTGGATGACAGGGGTCCCCTACGAGCAGTACTTC	CASSWMTGVPYEQYF
TRBD2	.	TRBV5-6	TRBJ2-7	TGTGCCAGCAGCTCCTTCCGGGGCGGGGGGCCCCGCGTATACTTC	CASSSFRGGGPRVYF
.	.	TRBV6-1	TRBJ1-1	TGTGCCAGCAGTGTGGGGGGGGCGGGGGCCTTT	CASSVGGAGAF
TRBD1	.	TRBV2	TRBJ1-3	TGTGCCAGCATGACAGGGAACTCTGGAAACACCATATATTTT	CASMTGNSGNTIYF
TRBD1	once	TRBV7-7	TRBJ2-5	TGTGCTAGCTACGAGGACAGGGTCGTGACCCAGTACTTC	CASYEDRVVTQYF
TRBD1	.	TRBV5-1	TRBJ1-1	TGCGCCAGCAGCTTGGCAGGGACAGGGGCCTTTGAAGCTTTCTTT	CASSLAGTGAFEAFF
.	.	TRBV27	TRBJ1-2	TGTGCCAGCAGTCCCGAACCGGGGAACCTTAACTATGGCTACACCTTC	CASSPEPGNLNYGYTF
TRBD2	.	TRBV4-3	TRBJ2-1	TGCGCCAGCAGCCAAACCGGGACTAGCGGGGGGCCCCATTCCTACAATGAGCAGTTCTTC	CASSQTGTSGGPHSYNEQFF
.	.	TRBV10-3	TRBJ2-3	TGTGCCATCGGCGGAGAGATTAGCACAGATACGCAGTATTTT	CAIGGEISTDTQYF
TRBD2	.	TRBV30	TRBJ2-7	TGTGCCTGGTCACTAGCGGGCGTTTCCTACGAGCAGTACTTC	CAWSLAGVSYEQYF
.	.	TRBV4-1	TRBJ1-6	TGCGCCAGCCGGCCGGGGTACCTAGGTTCACCCCTCCACTTT	CASRPGYLGSPLHF
TRBD1	medium-sized	TRBV4-2	TRBJ2-7	TGTGCCAGCAGCCAAGATGGGACAGGGAATCGGTACGAGCAGTACTTC	CASSQDGTGNRYEQYF
.	.	TRBV4-1	TRBJ2-7	TGCGCCAGCAGCCAAGATCAGGGGAGCTCCTACGAGCAGTACTTC	CASSQDQGSSYEQYF
TRBD2	.	TRBV19	TRBJ2-2	TGTGCCAGTAGTGTTGGACTAGCGGGAGCAACCGGGGAGCTGTTTTTT	CASSVGLAGATGELFF
.	.	TRBV7-6	TRBJ2-5	TGTGCCAGCAGCTTAGGGGGGCTCGAGACCCAGTACTTC	CASSLGGLETQYF
.	.	TRBV2	TRBJ2-7	TGTGCCAGCAGTGAGTGGAATAGCTTATCGCAGTACTTC	CASSEWNSLSQYF
.	.	TRBV6-6	TRBJ1-4	TGTGCCAGCAGAACAGGGTCAACTAATGAAAAACTGTTTTTT	CASRTGSTNEKLFF
TRBD1	.	TRBV9	TRBJ2-7	TGTGCCAGCAGCGTAGCTGGACAGGGGGCGTTCCACGAGCAGTACTTC	CASSVAGQGAFHEQYF
.	.	TRBV4-3	TRBJ1-2	TGCGCCAGCAGCCAAGGCGTTAACTATGGCTACACCTTC	CASSQGVNYGYTF
.	.	TRBV15	TRBJ2-3	TGTGCCACCAGCACCGACCGCAACACTGGCGGCTTATATCCAGATACGCAGTATTTT	CATSTDRNTGGLYPDTQYF
.	.	TRBV30	TRBJ2-2	TGTGCCTGGAGTGTACCACTCAGGTACGGCGGGGAGCTGTTTTTT	CAWSVPLRYGGELFF
TRBD1	few	TRBV6-1	TRBJ2-3	TGTGCCAGTGTGACCGGGACAGGGCGCACAGATACGCAGTATTTT	CASVTGTGRTDTQYF
TRBD2	.	TRBV27	TRBJ2-3	TGTGCCAGCAGTTTAAGTTCGCCTCGTAGCGGGAGGTTCACAGATACGCAGTATTTT	CASSLSSPRSGRFTDTQYF
.	.	TRBV2	TRBJ1-4	TGTGCCAGCGGCACAGGAGATAATGAAAAACTGTTTTTT	CASGTGDNEKLFF
TRBD1	.	TRBV7-9	TRBJ2-7	TGTTCCAGCAGCCTTTGGACAGGGGCATCCGGGACTAACTCCTACGAGCAGTACTTC	CSSSLWTGASGTNSYEQYF
TRBD1	.	TRBV5-6	TRBJ1-6	TGTGCCAGCAGCTTGAGACAGGGGAAGGATTCACCCCTCCACTTT	CASSLRQGKDSPLHF
TRBD1	once	TRBV5-1	TRBJ1-1	TGCGCCAGCAGGACAGGGAGTTTCATGAACACTGAAGCTTTCTTT	CASRTGSFMNTEAFF
.	.	TRBV5-1	TRBJ2-2	TGCGCCAGCAGCTTGGAGTCGGGGGAGGCCGGGGAGCTGTTTTTT	CASSLESGEAGELFF
.	.	TRBV7-9	TRBJ1-2	TGTGCCAGCAGCTCAGGGGACGGGGCAGCATCGGGCTACACCTTC	CASSSGDGAASGYTF
.	.	TRBV11-3	TRBJ2-7	TGTGCCAGCAGCTTAGGGGGGGACGGACCTAACCACGAGCAGTACTTC	CASSLGGDGPNHEQYF
TRBD2	.	TRBV27	TRBJ2-2	TGTGCCAGCAGCCCCGGGACTAGTACCGGGGAGCTGTTTTTT	CASSPGTSTGELFF